This T cell receptor (beta chain) appears in the sequencing data of a study of breast tumors, draining lymph nodes, adjacent tissues. TCRdb re-derived calls from the multiplex PCR reads in MiXCR, one entry per CDR3 protein. The table lists approximately 100,000 distinct CDR3 sequences, approximately 28% of them singletons. Germline assignment: CDR1 MGHDK and CDR2 SYGVNS. The V gene lost 3 bases and the J gene lost 7 bases, with 16 bases spanning the gap. The CDR3 is 16 residues long. Breast cancer patients provided tissue from their axillary draining lymph nodes. Sample: axillary lymph node tissue. The origin of this receptor is a female donor with breast cancer. Some clones in this sample may be carry-over from other donors' samples. V gene TRBV25-1 combines with J gene TRBJ1-6; D perhaps matches TRBD1 (5 bases). CDR3 bases: TGTGCCAGCAGTGACGGGACGGACTTAGGGAATTCACCCCTCCACTTT. The encoded protein is CASSDGTDLGNSPLHF.